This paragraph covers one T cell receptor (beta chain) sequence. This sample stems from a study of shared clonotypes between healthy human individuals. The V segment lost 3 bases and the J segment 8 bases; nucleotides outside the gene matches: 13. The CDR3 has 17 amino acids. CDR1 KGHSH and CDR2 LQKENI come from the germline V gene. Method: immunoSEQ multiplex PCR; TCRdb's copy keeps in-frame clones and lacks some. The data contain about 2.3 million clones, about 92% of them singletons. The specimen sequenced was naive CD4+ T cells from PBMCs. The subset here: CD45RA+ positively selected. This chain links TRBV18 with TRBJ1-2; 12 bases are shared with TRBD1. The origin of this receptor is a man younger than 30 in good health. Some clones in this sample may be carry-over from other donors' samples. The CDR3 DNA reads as TGTGCCAGCTCACCTCCGGTAGGGACAGGGGGCGAGGAAGGCTACACCTTC. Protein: CASSPPVGTGGEEGYTF. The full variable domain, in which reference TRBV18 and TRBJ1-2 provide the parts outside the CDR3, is NAGVMQNPRHLVRRRGQEARLRCSPMKGHSHVYWYRQLPEEGLKFMVYLQKENIIDESGMPKERFSAEFPKEGPSILRIQQVVRGDSAAYFCASSPPVGTGGEEGYTFGSGTRLTVV.